Reported below is one T cell receptor beta chain. Its target is unknown. Preparing the TCRbeta library involved the use of unique molecular identifiers. TCRdb re-called the PCR reads through MiXCR, storing one row per CDR3 protein. In the table there are 700,000 to 850,000 distinct CDR3 sequences, around 17% of which are singletons. The CDR3 is made up of 18 amino acids. The J segment lost 3 bases and the V segment lost 3 bases, leaving 9 bases of the junction unmatched. From germline, CDR1 is KGHDR and CDR2 SFDVKD. The entry originates in a study of T-cell reconstitution after alpha-beta-depleted transplantation in children. Study-level findings and limits: Fresh T-cell production supplied most of the T-cell counts and diversity seen one year after transplant. Diversity of TCRbeta at day 60 was high in some patients, arising from surviving recipient T cells and thymic progenitors. Expanded clones from the graft, numbering several hundred, reportedly supplied alpha-beta T cells about two months after transplant.

Sequenced here: PBMCs, mostly from graft donor cells, sampled 360 days after TCRalphabeta/CD19-depleted stem cell transplant. The chain is built from TRBV24-1 and TRBJ2-3; the match to TRBD2 covers 12 bases. This sequence was found in a male patient younger than 18 who had a stem cell transplant for acute lymphoblastic leukemia, so the T cells may come from the graft donor. The CDR3 coding sequence is TGTGCCACCAGTGATCCCTCCCTGACTAGCGGGAGAACAGATACGCAGTATTTT. This translates into CATSDPSLTSGRTDTQYF.